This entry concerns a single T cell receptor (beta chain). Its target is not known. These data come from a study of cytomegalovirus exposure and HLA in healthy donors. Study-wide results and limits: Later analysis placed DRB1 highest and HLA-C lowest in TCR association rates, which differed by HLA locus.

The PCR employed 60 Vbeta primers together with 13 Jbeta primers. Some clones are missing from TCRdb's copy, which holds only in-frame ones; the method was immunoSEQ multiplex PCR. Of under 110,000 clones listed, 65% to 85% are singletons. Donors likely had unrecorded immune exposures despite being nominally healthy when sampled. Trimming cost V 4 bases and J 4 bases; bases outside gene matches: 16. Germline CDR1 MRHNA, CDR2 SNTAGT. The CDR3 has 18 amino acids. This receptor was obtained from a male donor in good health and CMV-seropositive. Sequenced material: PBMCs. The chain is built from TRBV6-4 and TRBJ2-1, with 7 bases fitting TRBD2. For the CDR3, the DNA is TGTGCCAGCAGTGCAGTTGGGAGGGATCCAGAATCTTACAATGAGCAGTTCTTC. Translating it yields CASSAVGRDPESYNEQFF.